This passage covers 12 T cell receptor beta chains from one sample sequenced in a study of beta chain features in type 1 diabetes. General study points: A moderate, significant TCRB CDR3 shortening appeared in type 1 diabetes across four CD4+ subsets.

The isolated RNA, all of it, was reverse transcribed, so expressed TCRB transcripts were what got sequenced. TCRdb keeps only in-frame clones here, not all; method: immunoSEQ multiplex PCR. The repertoire includes roughly 340,000 clones, roughly 14% of them detected once, and about 0.016% sits in the top ten. The antigens these receptors bind are not known. The sample taken for sequencing was naive CD4+ T cells from blood. The receptors derive from a woman between 18 and 29 years old with type 1 diabetes.

This clone was seen a few times. The rearrangement links TRBV5-1 to TRBJ1-4; D gene unclear. Germline V CDR1 and CDR2: SGHRS, YFSETQ. The V and J ends lost 1 base and 4 bases respectively, with 8 bases between them. CDR3 size: 14 residues. CDR3 amino acids: CASSLFESNEKLFF. The CDR3 nucleotides are TGCGCCAGCAGCTTGTTTGAGAGTAATGAAAAACTGTTTTTT.

This clone was seen ten or more times. The rearrangement links TRBV23-1 to TRBJ2-3, with 8 bases aligning to TRBD1. TRBV23-1 is annotated as an ORF whose role is uncertain. Trimming removed 11 bases from V and 4 bases from J; junction bases left unmatched: 8. The CDR3 runs 13 residues. This CDR3 is CAPRQGSADTQYF. The CDR3 DNA reads as TGCGCCCCAAGACAGGGGTCGGCAGATACGCAGTATTTT.

This clone was counted between two and nine times. The chain joins TRBV11-3 to TRBJ2-5, with TRBD2 as a possible D gene (6 bases). The V end was cut by 5 bases, the J end by 2 bases, with 6 bases between. CDR1 is SGHNT and CDR2 is YENEEA in the germline V gene. The CDR3 consists of 12 residues. The CDR3 DNA follows: TGTGCCAGCAGCGCGGGGCAAGAGACCCAGTACTTC. Protein sequence: CASSAGQETQYF.

Only a few counts were recorded for this clone. This chain joins TRBV4-3 and TRBJ1-2, with D hard to call. Between the trimmed V and J ends, which lost 1 base and 2 bases, there was a span of 8 bases. The CDR3 is 14 amino acids. The V gene's germline CDR1 is LGHNA and CDR2 YSLEER. For the CDR3, the DNA is TGCGCCAGCAGCCAAGGGCTGGTAAACTATGGCTACACCTTC. It yields the protein CASSQGLVNYGYTF.

This clone turned up a few times. The chain combines TRBV7-2 with TRBJ2-1; D unclear. Germline V lookup: CDR1 SGHTA, CDR2 FQGNSA. The V end was cut by 1 base, the J end by 0 bases, with 7 bases between. The CDR3 sequence is 15 residues long. This CDR3 is CASSLGGRSYNEQFF. DNA for the CDR3: TGTGCCAGCAGCTTAGGTGGCCGCTCCTACAATGAGCAGTTCTTC.

The rearrangement uses TRBV10-3 and TRBJ2-1; D is possibly TRBD1 (6 bases). The V end was cut by 6 bases, the J end by 9 bases, with 12 bases between. CDR1 is ENHRY and CDR2 is SYGVKD in the germline V gene. The CDR3 covers 12 residues. CDR3 DNA: TGTGCCATCAGCACGACAGGTGGTGAGCAGTTCTTC. Residues: CAISTTGGEQFF.

V gene TRBV5-1 combines with J gene TRBJ1-1, with no clear D. The V end lost 0 bases, the J end lost 3 bases, and 12 bases lay between the germline ends. This CDR3 region has 15 residues. Per germline, CDR1 SGHRS and CDR2 YFSETQ. The CDR3: CASSLDDGRDTEAFF. In nucleotides, the CDR3 is TGCGCCAGCAGCTTGGACGACGGTCGGGACACTGAAGCTTTCTTT.

As for this clone: Other nucleotide sequences from this sample produce the same CDR3. The chain is built from TRBV5-1 and TRBJ2-2; the match to TRBD2 covers 11 bases. This CDR3 has 15 residues. With 4 bases clipped from V and 3 bases from J, the junction kept 2 bases outside the gene matches. The germline gives CDR1 SGHRS, CDR2 YFSETQ. CDR3 region: CASSLGLADTGELFF. The CDR3 region has the DNA TGCGCCAGCAGCCTGGGACTAGCGGACACCGGGGAGCTGTTTTTT.

The chain is built from TRBV7-9 and TRBJ2-5; possibly TRBD1 for D (6 bases). CDR1 and CDR2 from the germline V gene are SEHNR and FQNEAQ (reference sequence). The CDR3 is made up of 14 amino acids. The ends were cut back, 5 bases at V and 1 base at J, with 11 bases in the middle. CDR3 residues: CASSPQGFQETQYF. CDR3 nucleotides: TGTGCCAGCAGCCCACAGGGCTTCCAAGAGACCCAGTACTTC.

The chain's CDR3 is CSVPTGSSTGANVLTF. The CDR3 DNA reads as TGCAGCGTCCCGACAGGGTCTTCTACCGGGGCCAACGTCCTGACTTTC. V is TRBV29-1 and J is TRBJ2-6, with 7 bases that match TRBD1. The trim removed 6 bases at V and 4 bases at J, leaving 12 bases unmatched. The germline V gene has CDR1 SQVTM and CDR2 ANQGSEA. The CDR3 covers 16 residues.

This clone appeared a few times. The chain couples TRBV5-1 to TRBJ1-1; D remains unclear. With 0 bases removed from V and 1 base from J, the gap between germline ends came to 10 bases. This CDR3 spans 15 amino acids. Per the germline V gene, CDR1 is SGHRS and CDR2 is YFSETQ. CDR3 sequence (DNA): TGCGCCAGCAGCTTGGTCGTCGGCGGGAACACTGAAGCTTTCTTT. Protein sequence: CASSLVVGGNTEAFF. The full variable domain, in which reference TRBV5-1 and TRBJ1-1 provide the parts outside the CDR3, is KAGVTQTPRYLIKTRGQQVTLSCSPISGHRSVSWYQQTPGQGLQFLFEYFSETQRNKGNFPGRFSGRQFSNSRSEMNVSTLELGDSALYLCASSLVVGGNTEAFFGQGTRLTVV.

This clone was found a few times. V is TRBV11-2 and J is TRBJ1-1; D unclear. CDR3 size: 13 residues. Trimming removed 2 bases from V and 4 bases from J, with 8 bases in between. CDR1 SGHAT and CDR2 FQNNGV come from the germline V gene. The CDR3, as DNA: TGTGCCAGCAGCTTAATCCGGGGCACTGAAGCTTTCTTT. Protein sequence: CASSLIRGTEAFF.